This T cell receptor (beta chain) was captured in a study of immune heterogeneity within non-small cell lung tumors. Turning to the study itself: Among the tumors, a few were squamous cell carcinomas, approximately 10 were non-squamous carcinomas and 1 was not otherwise specified. Findings of the study overall: Higher local tumor mutational burden went with moderately higher local T-cell clonality, R approximately 0.35. Each patient's tumor sites shared recurring identical dominant CDR3 beta clonotypes, and individual sites also carried their own high-frequency clones.

For the TCR beta CDR3, multiplex PCR with 32 V and 13 J primers performed the amplification. TCRdb re-derived calls from the multiplex PCR reads in MiXCR, one entry per CDR3 protein. The sample comprises about 2,500 distinct CDR3 sequences, 23% of which are singletons, and about 11% rests with the top ten. The CDR3 runs to 15 residues. Germline V CDR1 and CDR2: MNHEY, SMNVEV (reference sequence). V lost 6 bases to trimming and J lost 0 bases, with 13 bases between them. By sample fraction, this clonotype is medium-sized. Its matching antigen is unknown. Bulk tumor genomic DNA served as template, at about 600 ng per sample. Several far-apart biopsies were taken per primary tumor during surgery. Enrolled individuals presented with untreated, newly diagnosed non-small cell lung cancer and received curative surgery.

This chain connects TRBV27 to TRBJ2-3; possibly TRBD1 for D (6 bases). The source material was lung tumor tissue. The clonotype was recovered from a man aged 40-55 years with non-small cell lung cancer. CDR3 sequence reads: CASRLGGFSTDTQYF. In DNA form, the CDR3 reads TGTGCCAGCAGGTTAGGGGGATTTAGCACAGATACGCAGTATTTT.